The present T cell receptor (beta chain) was sequenced within a study of blood T cells in healthy people across ages. Through a sample-barcoded 5' primer and a J-beta primer mix, a second PCR was run for roughly 6 to 11 cycles. TCRdb re-called the 5' RACE reads with MiXCR, one entry per CDR3 protein. The sample records about 680,000 distinct CDR3 sequences, approximately 50% being singletons. V lost 3 bases, J lost 5 bases, and 10 bases stayed unmatched. CDR1 and CDR2 (germline): MDHEN, SYDVKM. The CDR3 runs 17 residues. The TCR was taken from a woman aged 55-70 years in good health. The sample consisted of blood. V usage is TRBV28 and J usage is TRBJ1-6, with 7 positions matching TRBD1. Written as DNA, the CDR3 is TGTGCCAGCAGTTTTCCGGGACAGCTCCACCATAATTCACCCCTCCACTTT. It yields the protein CASSFPGQLHHNSPLHF.